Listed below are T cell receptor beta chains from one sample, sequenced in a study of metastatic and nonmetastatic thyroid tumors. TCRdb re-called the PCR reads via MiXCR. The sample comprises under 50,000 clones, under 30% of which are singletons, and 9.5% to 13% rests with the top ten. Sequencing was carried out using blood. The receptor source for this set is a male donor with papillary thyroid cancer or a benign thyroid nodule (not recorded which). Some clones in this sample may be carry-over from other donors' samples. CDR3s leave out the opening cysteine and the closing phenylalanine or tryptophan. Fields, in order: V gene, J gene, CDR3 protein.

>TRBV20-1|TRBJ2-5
SAITGGRETQY
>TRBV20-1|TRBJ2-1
SASSANEQF
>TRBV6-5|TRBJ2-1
ASSFYMGSDEQF
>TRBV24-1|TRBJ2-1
ATSRSGTGDNEQF
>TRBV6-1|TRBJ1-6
ASMDRASPLH
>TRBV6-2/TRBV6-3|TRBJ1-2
ASSYSPGVKGSYGYT
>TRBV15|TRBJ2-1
ATSSSGRDYNEQF
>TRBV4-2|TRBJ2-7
ASSQGGSSSEQY
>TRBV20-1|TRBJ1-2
SARDSR
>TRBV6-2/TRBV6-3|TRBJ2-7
ASILAGRSYEQY
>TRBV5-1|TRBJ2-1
ASSRVAVYNEQF
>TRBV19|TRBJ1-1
ATFGQNTEAF
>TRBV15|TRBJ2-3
ATSRDRAGGTDTQY
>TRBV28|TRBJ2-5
ASSRTGRETQY
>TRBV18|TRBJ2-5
ASSPQCIQETQY
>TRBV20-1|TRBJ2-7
SAIGTSERREQY
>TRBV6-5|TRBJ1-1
ASSYGSTEAF